The 16 T cell receptor beta chains listed next were all sequenced from one sample in a study of graft-versus-host responses after intestinal transplantation. The method was immunoSEQ multiplex PCR; TCRdb's version includes in-frame clones alone and lacks a portion of them. This table holds around 17,000 clones, over 75% found once. Sequencing used PBMCs, obtained around 110 days after intestinal transplant. Receptor source: a human patient who received an intestinal transplant, so some T cells may come from the graft donor.

DNA for the CDR3: TGCGCCAGCAGCCCACAGGGGGCCTCCTATGGCTACACCTTC. It translates to CASSPQGASYGYTF. This chain links TRBV5-1 with TRBJ1-2, with TRBD1 matching 9 bases. V lost 4 bases to trimming and J lost 4 bases; unmatched junction nucleotides: 5. This CDR3 is 14 amino acids long. CDR1 is SGHRS and CDR2 is YFSETQ in the germline V gene.

The genes are TRBV28 and TRBJ2-7, with D maybe TRBD2 (5 bases). The CDR3 has 15 amino acids. Germline loops: CDR1 MDHEN, CDR2 SYDVKM. Trimming took off 1 base at V and 0 bases at J, with 10 bases between the two ends. This CDR3 is CASSLYSGSSYEQYF. The CDR3 nucleotides read TGTGCCAGCAGTTTATACAGCGGAAGCTCCTACGAGCAGTACTTC.

The V gene is TRBV5-5, the J gene TRBJ1-2, with D possibly being TRBD1 (5 bases). Per germline, CDR1 SGHKS and CDR2 YYEKEE (reference sequence). V lost 0 bases and J 10 bases, leaving 16 bases between the germline ends. The CDR3 is made up of 14 amino acids. The CDR3 DNA follows: TGTGCCAGCAGCTTGGTGTATCGGGACCATTCCTACACCTTC. Amino acid sequence: CASSLVYRDHSYTF.

This clone was seen once. The chain links TRBV9 to TRBJ2-3; tentatively, D is TRBD2 (6 bases). Germline CDR1 is SGDLS and CDR2 is YYNGEE. The CDR3 runs to 15 residues. Trimming left V 7 bases short and J 3 bases short, with 18 bases between. The CDR3 here is CASAGKGSGTDTQYF. The CDR3 nucleotides are TGTGCCAGCGCCGGAAAAGGGAGCGGGACAGATACGCAGTATTTT.

V and J are TRBV28 and TRBJ2-1; D may be TRBD1 (6 bases). CDR1 and CDR2 from the germline V gene are MDHEN and SYDVKM. Between the trimmed V and J ends, which lost 6 bases and 1 base, there was a span of 10 bases. CDR3 length: 14 residues. In DNA, the CDR3 is TGTGCCAGCAGCCCTACAGGGTCCTACAATGAGCAGTTCTTC. This codes for CASSPTGSYNEQFF.

This clone appeared a single time. The rearrangement links TRBV7-2 to TRBJ1-2; 9 bases are shared with TRBD1. The CDR3 loop spans 16 amino acids. The V gene end was trimmed by 5 bases and the J gene end by 0 bases; junction bases not matched to a gene: 7. Germline V gene data show CDR1 as SGHTA and CDR2 as FQGNSA. DNA of the CDR3: TGTGCCAGCAGCCTCGGACAGGGGCCACCTAACTATGGCTACACCTTC. As protein: CASSLGQGPPNYGYTF.

Only a few counts were recorded for this clone. This rearrangement joins TRBV7-8 to TRBJ2-6; 8 nucleotides match TRBD1. The CDR3 is 15 residues long. The trim removed 4 bases at V and 2 bases at J, leaving 1 base unmatched. Germline values: CDR1 SGHVS, CDR2 FQNEAQ. The DNA for the CDR3 is TGTGCCAGCAGCTCACAGGGGGCTGGGGCCAACGTCCTGACTTTC. Translating gives CASSSQGAGANVLTF. Together with reference TRBV7-8 and TRBJ2-6, the CDR3 gives the full variable domain: GAGVSQSPRYKVAKRGQDVALRCDPISGHVSLFWYQQALGQGPEFLTYFQNEAQLDKSGLPSDRFFAERPEGSVSTLKIQRTQQEDSAVYLCASSSQGAGANVLTFGAGSRLTVL.

The V gene is TRBV7-2, the J gene TRBJ1-1; 7 nucleotides align to TRBD1. The CDR3 is made up of 13 amino acids. V lost 4 bases to trimming and J lost 11 bases; unmatched junction nucleotides: 10. Germline V CDR1 and CDR2: SGHTA, FQGNSA. The chain's CDR3 is CASSWTGGRSAFF. CDR3 bases: TGTGCCAGCAGCTGGACAGGTGGCCGATCTGCTTTCTTT.

The CDR3 region has the DNA TGCGCCAGCAGCCAAGATTCGCTAGCGGGAGACGTCATTCAGTACTTC. It encodes CASSQDSLAGDVIQYF. V is TRBV4-3 and J is TRBJ2-4; the match to TRBD2 covers 10 bases. Germline-derived CDR1 and CDR2 are LGHNA and YSLEER. The CDR3 consists of 16 residues. V dropped 0 bases and J dropped 9; count of bases not matched to a gene: 8.

The chain links TRBV6-1 to TRBJ1-4; no reliable D call. The germline V and J ends were trimmed by 1 base and 4 bases, with 7 bases remaining between them. Germline V CDR1 and CDR2: MNHNS, SASEGT. The CDR3 is 14 residues long. The CDR3 DNA is TGTGCCAGCAGTGAAGGGGGTTATAATGAAAAACTGTTTTTT. This translates into CASSEGGYNEKLFF.

The rearrangement uses TRBV2 and TRBJ1-2, with D possibly TRBD1 on 5 matching bases. Trimming left V 8 bases short and J 4 bases short, with 17 bases between. Germline V gives CDR1 SNHLY, CDR2 FYNNEI. The CDR3 consists of 14 residues. The CDR3 protein is CASPGGSALYGYTF. CDR3 bases: TGTGCCAGCCCGGGGGGGTCAGCACTCTATGGCTACACCTTC. The variable domain in full, completed from reference TRBV2 and TRBJ1-2, reads EPEVTQTPSHQVTQMGQEVILRCVPISNHLYFYWYRQILGQKVEFLVSFYNNEISEKSEIFDDQFSVERPDGSNFTLKIRSTKLEDSAMYFCASPGGSALYGYTFGSGTRLTVV.

The rearrangement links TRBV27 to TRBJ1-5, with TRBD1 matching 7 bases. With 3 bases clipped from V and 5 bases from J, the junction kept 1 base outside the gene matches. Germline loops: CDR1 MNHEY, CDR2 SMNVEV (reference sequence). The CDR3 is made up of 13 amino acids. CDR3 loop: CASSFQGDQPQHF. The CDR3 coding sequence is TGTGCCAGCAGTTTCCAGGGGGATCAGCCCCAGCATTTT.

The chain recombines TRBV5-5 with TRBJ2-7; a weak D match, TRBD2 (6 bases). CDR1 is SGHKS, CDR2 YYEKEE, per germline (reference sequence). The V end lost 4 bases, the J end lost 6 bases, and 20 bases lay between the germline ends. The CDR3 totals 15 residues. CDR3 region: CASSTYLANGSEQYF. As DNA, the CDR3 is TGTGCCAGCAGCACTTACTTGGCAAACGGGAGCGAGCAGTACTTC.

The chain recombines TRBV9 with TRBJ2-3, with 9 bases aligning to TRBD2. V trimming: 4 bases; J trimming: 0 bases; junction bases outside the gene matches: 0. From germline, CDR1 is SGDLS and CDR2 YYNGEE. CDR3 length equals 14 residues. This CDR3 reads CASSLAGSTDTQYF. The CDR3 DNA sequence: TGTGCCAGCAGCCTAGCGGGGAGCACAGATACGCAGTATTTT.

The chain recombines TRBV10-3 with TRBJ2-7, with 10 positions matching TRBD2. CDR1 and CDR2 (germline): ENHRY, SYGVKD. The CDR3 loop spans 19 amino acids. The junction had 17 bases not matched to a gene; V was cut back by 2 bases and J by 4 bases. The DNA for the CDR3 is TGTGCCATCAGTGAGGGGACTAGCGATATCGTACCACCCCTTTACGAGCAGTACTTC. Amino acid sequence: CAISEGTSDIVPPLYEQYF.

V is TRBV6-1 and J is TRBJ2-2; D is unresolved. Trimming left V 6 bases short and J 8 bases short, with 10 bases between. The CDR3 has 12 amino acids. Germline CDR1 reads MNHNS; CDR2 reads SASEGT. CDR3 nucleotides: TGTGCCAGCAGATGGGGTTCTGGGGAGCTGTTTTTT. The encoded protein is CASRWGSGELFF.